A selection of T cell receptor beta chains follows, all from one sample in a study of blood T cell repertoires in COVID-19. Clones were read by immunoSEQ multiplex PCR, and TCRdb kept only the in-frame ones, dropping some. The sample records 250,000 to 300,000 clones, roughly nine tenths being singletons. Sequencing was performed on PBMCs or T cells enriched from blood (not recorded which). These receptor sequences come from a human donor in a cohort exposed to, infected with or recovered from COVID-19 (not recorded which). The donor label of this sample is uncertain. The CDR3 runs from the conserved cysteine through the conserved F or W. A D gene is named only where the DNA matches it firmly. Expanded clones get a size class; other rows say once, few or many, or leave the size out.

CDR3 length,V gene,D gene,J gene,clone size,CDR3 protein,CDR3 DNA
11,TRBV6-1,-,TRBJ2-7,-,CASSEPDEQYF,TGTGCCAGCAGTGAACCAGACGAGCAGTACTTC
15,TRBV19,TRBD1,TRBJ1-5,-,CASSTRQGSNQPQHF,TGTGCCAGTAGTACAAGACAGGGCAGCAATCAGCCCCAGCATTTT
15,TRBV7-9,TRBD1,TRBJ1-4,once,CASSSLGTGHEKLFF,TGTGCCAGCAGCTCCCTAGGGACAGGTCATGAAAAACTGTTTTTT
15,TRBV7-2,TRBD1,TRBJ1-5,once,CASSLGTGVRQPQHF,TGTGCCAGCAGCTTAGGGACAGGGGTGCGGCAGCCCCAGCATTTT
17,TRBV5-6,-,TRBJ2-1,-,CASSLWRSPPIYNEQFF,TGTGCCAGCAGCTTGTGGCGGTCCCCGCCGATATACAATGAGCAGTTCTTC
16,TRBV5-1,TRBD1,TRBJ1-2,-,CASSLGQELSGDGYTF,TGCGCCAGCAGCTTAGGACAGGAACTGTCGGGGGATGGCTACACCTTC
15,TRBV30,-,TRBJ2-3,-,CAWSVRRLATNTQYF,TGTGCCTGGAGTGTACGGCGGCTGGCCACGAATACGCAGTATTTT
15,TRBV18,-,TRBJ1-2,-,CASSPPDRGLYGYTF,TGTGCCAGCTCACCCCCCGATAGGGGCCTTTATGGCTACACCTTC
13,TRBV7-2,-,TRBJ2-5,-,CASSYGQWETQYF,TGTGCCAGCAGCTACGGACAGTGGGAGACCCAGTACTTC
14,TRBV19,TRBD2,TRBJ2-1,-,CASSPTGGYNEQFF,TGTGCCAGTAGTCCAACGGGAGGGTACAATGAGCAGTTCTTC
14,TRBV10-3,TRBD1,TRBJ2-3,once,CAISGGTGLDTQYF,TGTGCCATCAGTGGGGGGACAGGGCTAGATACGCAGTATTTT
14,TRBV4-1,-,TRBJ1-6,-,CASSFRQANSPLHF,TGCGCCAGCAGCTTTCGTCAGGCCAATTCACCCCTCCACTTT
17,TRBV18,-,TRBJ2-6,once,CASSPPGSSPGANVLTF,TGTGCCAGCTCACCTCCCGGGAGCTCCCCTGGGGCCAACGTCCTGACTTTC
15,TRBV28,TRBD2,TRBJ2-1,-,CASSFSGGPHNEQFF,TGTGCCAGCAGTTTCAGCGGGGGGCCACACAATGAGCAGTTCTTC
18,TRBV30,TRBD1,TRBJ1-3,-,CAWSVQGVGRGPGNTIYF,TGTGCCTGGAGTGTACAAGGCGTTGGCAGGGGGCCTGGAAACACCATATATTTT
17,TRBV5-4,TRBD2,TRBJ2-3,-,CASSPKAGGRVLDTQYF,TGTGCCAGCAGCCCAAAAGCGGGGGGGCGGGTCTTGGATACGCAGTATTTT
13,TRBV23-1,TRBD2,TRBJ2-3,once,CAIRPSGEDTQYF,TGCGCCATCCGACCTAGCGGGGAAGATACGCAGTATTTT
16,TRBV18,TRBD2,TRBJ2-2,-,CASSPRTSGNTGELFF,TGTGCCAGCTCACCACGGACTAGCGGGAACACCGGGGAGCTGTTTTTT
11,TRBV2,-,TRBJ2-5,-,CASSAGETQYF,TGTGCCAGCAGTGCGGGGGAGACCCAGTACTTC
14,TRBV11-2,-,TRBJ1-3,-,CASSLGRSGNTIYF,TGTGCCAGCAGCCTGGGCAGATCTGGAAACACCATATATTTT
14,TRBV10-3,-,TRBJ1-5,once,CAAGPIGSNQPQHF,TGTGCCGCCGGTCCGATTGGTAGCAATCAGCCCCAGCATTTT
15,TRBV5-6,TRBD1,TRBJ2-3,-,CASSLGQGQTDTQYF,TGTGCCAGCAGCCTGGGACAGGGGCAGACAGATACGCAGTATTTT
14,TRBV6-5,TRBD1,TRBJ1-1,-,CASRAFRTGSEAFF,TGTGCCAGCAGGGCATTTCGGACAGGCTCTGAAGCTTTCTTT
15,TRBV5-4,TRBD1,TRBJ1-2,-,CASSLLQGTSHGYTF,TGTGCCAGCAGCCTATTACAGGGGACGTCCCATGGCTACACCTTC
18,TRBV29-1,TRBD2,TRBJ2-5,-,CSVASRAGGPVSRETQYF,TGCAGCGTTGCAAGTAGAGCGGGGGGGCCGGTTTCTCGAGAGACCCAGTACTTC
15,TRBV6-5,TRBD2,TRBJ2-1,-,CASRRPGLDYNEQFF,TGTGCCAGCAGACGACCGGGACTAGATTACAATGAGCAGTTCTTC
16,TRBV4-1,TRBD1,TRBJ2-1,-,CASSQEPGQGAYEQFF,TGCGCCAGCAGCCAAGAGCCGGGACAGGGGGCTTATGAGCAGTTCTTC
12,TRBV6-5,TRBD1,TRBJ2-1,-,CASRWTGGEQFF,TGTGCCAGCAGGTGGACAGGGGGCGAGCAGTTCTTC
13,TRBV27,-,TRBJ1-5,once,CASTGIAGQPQHF,TGTGCCAGCACGGGGATAGCGGGGCAGCCCCAGCATTTT
19,TRBV5-1,TRBD2,TRBJ2-3,-,CASSLFTSGGAGGTDTQYF,TGCGCCAGCAGCTTGTTTACTAGCGGGGGGGCCGGGGGCACAGATACGCAGTATTTT
13,TRBV19,-,TRBJ1-5,-,CASNPQGNQPQHF,TGTGCCAGTAACCCTCAGGGGAACCAGCCCCAGCATTTT
16,TRBV9,-,TRBJ1-1,-,CASSLDRGTMNTEAFF,TGTGCCAGCAGCCTTGATCGGGGGACCATGAACACTGAAGCTTTCTTT
14,TRBV6-5,-,TRBJ1-5,-,CASSYRVSNQPQHF,TGTGCCAGCAGTTACCGGGTGAGCAATCAGCCCCAGCATTTT
15,TRBV5-1,-,TRBJ2-3,-,CASSLGQGGTDTQYF,TGCGCCAGCAGCCTGGGGCAGGGCGGCACAGATACGCAGTATTTT
15,TRBV29-1,TRBD1,TRBJ2-3,-,CSVGDRGLSTDTQYF,TGCAGCGTTGGCGACAGGGGCCTTAGCACAGATACGCAGTATTTT
16,TRBV19,TRBD1,TRBJ2-1,-,CASSGQGQISYNEQFF,TGTGCCAGTAGTGGGCAGGGACAGATCTCCTACAATGAGCAGTTCTTC
13,TRBV6-5,-,TRBJ1-4,many,CASSLQLDEKLFF,TGTGCCAGCAGTCTACAGCTTGATGAAAAACTGTTTTTT
13,TRBV24-1,-,TRBJ2-3,once,CATSDGRVEAQYF,TGTGCCACCAGTGATGGCAGGGTAGAAGCGCAGTATTTT
13,TRBV29-1,-,TRBJ1-2,-,CSVAASTNDGYTF,TGCAGCGTTGCCGCATCCACTAACGATGGCTACACCTTC
14,TRBV10-3,TRBD1,TRBJ2-1,-,CAISESRGPSEQFF,TGTGCCATCAGTGAGTCGAGGGGGCCGAGTGAGCAGTTCTTC
14,TRBV30,TRBD1,TRBJ1-4,-,CAWSEGTANEKLFF,TGTGCCTGGAGTGAAGGGACAGCAAATGAAAAACTGTTTTTT
19,TRBV7-2,TRBD2,TRBJ2-3,-,CASSLLAGGPGAHTDTQYF,TGTGCCAGCAGCCTACTAGCGGGGGGGCCTGGGGCACACACAGATACGCAGTATTTT
15,TRBV24-1,-,TRBJ2-5,-,CATSDFRGSGETQYF,TGTGCCACCAGTGATTTCAGGGGTTCGGGAGAGACCCAGTACTTC
13,TRBV7-3,TRBD1,TRBJ1-1,-,CASSPQGGTEAFF,TGTGCCAGCAGCCCCCAGGGGGGCACTGAAGCTTTCTTT
15,TRBV7-9,TRBD2,TRBJ2-3,once,CASSQAGGEADTQYF,TGTGCCAGCAGCCAAGCCGGGGGGGAAGCAGATACGCAGTATTTT
15,TRBV7-3,-,TRBJ2-5,-,CASSSGGTDGETQYF,TGTGCCAGCAGCTCGGGGGGGACAGATGGAGAGACCCAGTACTTC
14,TRBV6-6,-,TRBJ1-2,-,CASSYSQGTYGYTF,TGTGCCAGCAGTTACTCGCAGGGGACCTATGGCTACACCTTC
16,TRBV13,-,TRBJ1-5,-,CASSAHEKPRDQPQHF,TGTGCCAGCAGCGCACACGAGAAGCCTCGGGATCAGCCCCAGCATTTT
16,TRBV4-1,TRBD1,TRBJ1-2,-,CASSQAVLGTGYGYTF,TGCGCCAGCAGCCAAGCTGTTTTGGGGACAGGGTACGGCTACACCTTC
14,TRBV6-6,-,TRBJ2-5,-,CASRKGVYQETQYF,TGTGCCAGCAGAAAAGGAGTGTACCAAGAGACCCAGTACTTC
15,TRBV27,TRBD2,TRBJ2-5,-,CASSLEWGGQETQYF,TGTGCCAGCAGTTTAGAATGGGGGGGCCAAGAGACCCAGTACTTC
15,TRBV6-5,-,TRBJ2-5,-,CASSYSGGQSGTQYF,TGTGCCAGCAGTTACTCAGGCGGGCAGTCTGGGACCCAGTACTTC
11,TRBV27,-,TRBJ1-1,once,CASSQNTEAFF,TGTGCCAGCAGCCAGAACACTGAAGCTTTCTTT
14,TRBV6-4,-,TRBJ1-1,-,CASSAVGGNTEAFF,TGTGCCAGCAGTGCGGTCGGGGGGAACACTGAAGCTTTCTTT
11,TRBV30,-,TRBJ1-2,-,CAWSHFAEHTF,TGTGCCTGGAGTCATTTTGCGGAGCACACCTTC
15,TRBV5-1,-,TRBJ2-2,-,CASSLEGADTGELFF,TGCGCCAGCAGCTTGGAAGGGGCGGACACCGGGGAGCTGTTTTTT
16,TRBV7-2,TRBD1,TRBJ2-5,-,CASSFDRQGARKTQYF,TGTGCCAGCAGCTTTGACAGACAGGGGGCGCGTAAGACCCAGTACTTC